This T cell receptor beta chain was identified during a study of T cells in Graves' hyperthyroidism and ophthalmopathy. Turning to the study itself: Peripheral blood sampling occurred at initial diagnosis, before any treatment.

Germline V gene data show CDR1 as ENHRY and CDR2 as SYGVKD. The CDR3 spans 13 residues. V lost 7 bases and J lost 5; bases outside the gene matches: 2. This clonotype has just a few counts. Amplified regions were TCR beta CDR3 sequences from RNA transcripts. Researchers ran a first-round RT-PCR on the TCR CDR3 using the HTBI primer set. TCRdb reprocessed the multiplex PCR reads via MiXCR and lists one record per CDR3 protein. Of hundreds of thousands of distinct CDR3 sequences listed, approximately 15% are singletons. This chain connects TRBV10-3 to TRBJ2-1; the match to TRBD2 covers 10 bases. This clonotype was sampled from a woman in her thirties with Graves' hyperthyroidism that later progressed to Graves' ophthalmopathy. The sequencing input was blood. The CDR3 sequence: CAINGLADNEQFF. The CDR3 DNA sequence: TGTGCCATCAACGGACTAGCGGACAATGAGCAGTTCTTC.